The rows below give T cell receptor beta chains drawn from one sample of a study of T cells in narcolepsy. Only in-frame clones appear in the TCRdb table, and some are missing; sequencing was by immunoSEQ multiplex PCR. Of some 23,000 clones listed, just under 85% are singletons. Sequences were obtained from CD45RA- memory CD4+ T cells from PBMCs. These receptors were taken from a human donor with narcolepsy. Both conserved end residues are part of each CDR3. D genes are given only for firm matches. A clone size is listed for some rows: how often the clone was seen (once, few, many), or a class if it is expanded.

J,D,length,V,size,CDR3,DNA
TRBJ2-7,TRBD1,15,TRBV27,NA,CASSLRGQVLYEQYF,TGTGCCAGCAGTTTACGAGGACAGGTTCTATACGAGCAGTACTTC
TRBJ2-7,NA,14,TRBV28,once,CASRTGEGSYEQYF,TGTGCCAGCAGGACAGGGGAGGGATCCTACGAGCAGTACTTC
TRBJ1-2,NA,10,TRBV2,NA,CASSERGYTF,TGTGCCAGCAGTGAACGAGGGTACACCTTC
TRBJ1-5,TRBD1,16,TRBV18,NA,CASSPLSGTGGQPQHF,TGTGCCAGCTCACCACTTAGTGGGACAGGAGGTCAGCCCCAGCATTTT
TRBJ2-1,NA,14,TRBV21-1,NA,CASSKAGYREGQFF,TGTGCCAGCAGCAAAGCCGGCTATCGGGAGGGCCAGTTCTTC
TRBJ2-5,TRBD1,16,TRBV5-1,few,CASSSGTGGYQETQYF,TGCGCCAGCAGTTCCGGGACAGGGGGGTACCAAGAGACCCAGTACTTC
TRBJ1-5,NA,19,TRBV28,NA,CASSFYLRPSRDFNQPQHF,TGTGCCAGCAGTTTTTATCTTCGGCCTAGCAGGGACTTCAATCAGCCCCAGCATTTT
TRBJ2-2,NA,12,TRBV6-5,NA,CASSYLAGELFF,TGTGCCAGCAGTTACTTAGCCGGGGAGCTGTTTTTT
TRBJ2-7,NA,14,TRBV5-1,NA,CASRPRDGGDEQYF,TGCGCCAGCAGACCGAGGGATGGGGGCGACGAGCAGTACTTC
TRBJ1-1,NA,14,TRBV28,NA,CASRIQQGNTEAFF,TGTGCCAGCCGAATACAACAGGGGAACACTGAAGCTTTCTTT
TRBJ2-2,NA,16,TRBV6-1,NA,CASSEGGGINTGELFF,TGTGCCAGCAGTGAAGGGGGGGGCATCAACACCGGGGAGCTGTTTTTT
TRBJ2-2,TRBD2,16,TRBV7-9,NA,CASSRLAGDLIGELFF,TGTGCCAGCAGCAGACTAGCGGGAGATCTTATAGGGGAGCTGTTTTTT
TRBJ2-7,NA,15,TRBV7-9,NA,CASSTSPGPLDEQYF,TGTGCCAGCAGCACATCACCGGGCCCCTTGGACGAGCAGTACTTC
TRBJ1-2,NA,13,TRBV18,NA,CASSIGARQGYTF,TGTGCCAGCTCAATAGGCGCCCGACAGGGCTACACCTTC
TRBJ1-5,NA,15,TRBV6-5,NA,CASSYSEGGNQPQHF,TGTGCCAGCAGTTACTCGGAAGGGGGCAATCAGCCCCAGCATTTT
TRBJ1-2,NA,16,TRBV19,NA,CASSIGLGDSVYGYTF,TGTGCCAGTAGTATCGGGCTGGGAGACTCCGTATATGGCTACACCTTC
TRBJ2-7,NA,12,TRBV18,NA,CASSRSSYEQYF,TGTGCCAGCTCTCGGAGCTCCTACGAGCAGTACTTC
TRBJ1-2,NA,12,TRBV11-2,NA,CASSPFSYPWGF,TGTGCCAGCAGCCCCTTTAGTTATCCTTGGGGCTTC
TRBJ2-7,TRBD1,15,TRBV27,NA,CASSLGTGWAYEQYF,TGTGCCAGCAGTTTAGGGACAGGGTGGGCTTACGAGCAGTACTTC
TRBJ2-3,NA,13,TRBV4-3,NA,CASSQVLRDTQYF,TGCGCCAGCAGCCAGGTCCTTCGAGATACGCAGTATTTT
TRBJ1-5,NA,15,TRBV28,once,CASRPRTSGRQPQHF,TGTGCCAGCAGACCCCGGACATCCGGTCGGCAGCCCCAGCATTTT
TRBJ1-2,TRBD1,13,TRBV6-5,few,CASSYRQGGGYTF,TGTGCCAGCAGTTACCGGCAGGGGGGAGGCTACACCTTC
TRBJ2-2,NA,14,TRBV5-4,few,CASGQGGVPGELFF,TGTGCCAGCGGCCAGGGGGGGGTTCCCGGGGAGCTGTTTTTT
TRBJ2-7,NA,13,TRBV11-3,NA,CASSRGDSYEQYF,TGTGCCAGCAGCCGGGGAGACAGCTACGAGCAGTACTTC
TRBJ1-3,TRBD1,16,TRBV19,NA,CASSRQGASSGNTIYF,TGTGCCAGTAGTCGACAGGGGGCCAGCTCTGGAAACACCATATATTTT
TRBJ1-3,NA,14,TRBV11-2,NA,CASSLGGQGNTIYF,TGTGCCAGCAGCTTAGGTGGCCAGGGCAACACCATATATTTT
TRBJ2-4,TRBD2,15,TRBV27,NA,CASSLVASGENIQYF,TGTGCCAGCAGTTTAGTGGCTAGCGGGGAAAACATTCAGTACTTC
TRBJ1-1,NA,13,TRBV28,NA,CASRGSAYTEAFF,TGTGCCAGCAGGGGTTCGGCCTACACTGAAGCTTTCTTT
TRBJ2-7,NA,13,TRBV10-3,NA,CAISLRKGGEQYF,TGTGCCATCAGCCTGAGAAAAGGGGGCGAGCAGTACTTC
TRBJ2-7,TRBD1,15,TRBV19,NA,CASSHTGGRSYEQYF,TGTGCCAGTAGCCACACAGGGGGCCGTTCCTACGAGCAGTACTTC
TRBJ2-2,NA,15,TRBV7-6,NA,CASSLATANTGELFF,TGTGCCAGCAGCCTAGCGACCGCGAACACCGGGGAGCTGTTTTTT
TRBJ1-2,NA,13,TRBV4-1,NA,CASSPETAYGYTF,TGTGCCAGCAGCCCGGAGACAGCGTATGGCTACACCTTC
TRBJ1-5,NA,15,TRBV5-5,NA,CASSPGGNSNQPQHF,TGTGCCAGCAGCCCCGGAGGGAATAGCAATCAGCCCCAGCATTTT
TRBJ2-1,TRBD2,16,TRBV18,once,CASSPPGGSSYNEQFF,TGTGCCAGCTCACCACCGGGGGGGAGCTCCTACAATGAGCAGTTCTTC
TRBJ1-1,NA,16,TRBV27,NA,CASSLGLTTLNTEAFF,TGTGCCAGCAGTTTAGGGTTAACCACACTGAACACTGAAGCTTTCTTT
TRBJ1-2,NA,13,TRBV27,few,CASSLTTNYGYTF,TGTGCCAGCAGTCTTACAACTAACTATGGCTACACCTTC
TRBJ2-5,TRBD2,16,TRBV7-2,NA,CASSISSGSRRETQYF,TGTGCCAGCAGCATTTCTAGCGGGAGCCGGAGGGAGACCCAGTACTTC
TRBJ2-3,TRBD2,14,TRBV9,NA,CVSSVTSLLDTQYF,TGTGTCAGCAGCGTGACTAGCCTCTTAGATACGCAGTATTTT
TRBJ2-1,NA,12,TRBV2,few,CASIGRDNEQFF,TGTGCCAGCATCGGCCGGGACAATGAGCAGTTCTTC
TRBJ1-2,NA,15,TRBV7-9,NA,CASSLVAEPNYGYTF,TGTGCCAGCAGCTTAGTTGCAGAACCGAACTATGGCTACACCTTC
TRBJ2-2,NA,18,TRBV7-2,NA,CASSLRGGPGKGTGELFF,TGTGCCAGCAGCCTTCGCGGAGGGCCTGGGAAAGGCACCGGGGAGCTGTTTTTT
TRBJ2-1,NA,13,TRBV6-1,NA,CASRTWVYNEQFF,TGTGCCAGCAGGACATGGGTATACAATGAGCAGTTCTTC
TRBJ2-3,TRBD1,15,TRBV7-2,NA,CASSLGQGWTDTQYF,TGTGCCAGCAGCTTGGGACAGGGATGGACAGATACGCAGTATTTT
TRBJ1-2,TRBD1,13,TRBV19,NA,CATGQVTGYGYTF,TGTGCCACGGGACAGGTTACGGGCTATGGCTACACCTTC
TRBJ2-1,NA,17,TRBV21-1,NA,CASRVALATPSDNEQFF,TGTGCCAGCAGAGTCGCGTTAGCTACACCTTCCGACAATGAGCAGTTCTTC
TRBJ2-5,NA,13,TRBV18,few,CASSPDSQETQYF,TGTGCCAGCTCACCGGACAGCCAAGAGACCCAGTACTTC
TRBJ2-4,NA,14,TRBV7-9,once,CASSGTGAKNIQYF,TGTGCCAGCAGCGGGACGGGGGCCAAAAACATTCAGTACTTC
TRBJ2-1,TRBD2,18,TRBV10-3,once,CAISVTSGSLGSYNEQFF,TGTGCCATCAGTGTGACTAGCGGGAGCCTGGGTTCCTACAATGAGCAGTTCTTC
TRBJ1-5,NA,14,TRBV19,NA,CASSKAQLNQPQHF,TGTGCCAGTAGTAAGGCACAGCTAAATCAGCCCCAGCATTTT
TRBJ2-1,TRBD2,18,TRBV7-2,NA,CASSLGLAGAPRGPEQFF,TGTGCCAGCAGCTTAGGGCTAGCGGGAGCTCCACGGGGTCCTGAGCAGTTCTTC
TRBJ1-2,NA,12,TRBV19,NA,CASSGGIYGYTF,TGTGCCAGTAGTGGCGGAATATATGGCTACACCTTC
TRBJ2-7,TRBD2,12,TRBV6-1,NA,CATDSGSDEQYF,TGTGCCACAGATAGCGGGAGCGACGAGCAGTACTTC
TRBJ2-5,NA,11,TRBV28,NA,CASSSEETQYF,TGTGCCAGCAGTTCGGAGGAGACCCAGTACTTC